The next 27 T cell receptor beta chains were all read from a single sample in a study of cytomegalovirus exposure and HLA in healthy donors. PCR primers comprised 60 Vbeta and 13 Jbeta primers. TCRdb's copy holds only in-frame clones and misses some; the assay was immunoSEQ multiplex PCR. Listed are more than 65,000 clones; approximately 2.7% falls within the top ten. The sequencing sample was made of PBMCs. These receptors all stem from a man aged 35 to 55 in good health and CMV-seronegative.

The rearrangement uses TRBV29-1 and TRBJ2-5; 9 bases are shared with TRBD2. Looked up from germline, CDR1 is SQVTM and CDR2 is ANQGSEA. This CDR3 has 14 residues. With V trimmed by 8 bases and J by 1 base, 8 bases remained unmatched. The CDR3 DNA is TGCAGCATAGCCTTTAGCGGGGGCCAAGAGACCCAGTACTTC. Its protein product is CSIAFSGGQETQYF.

The chain employs TRBV29-1 and TRBJ2-3; 10 positions match TRBD2. The germline CDR1 and CDR2 sequences are SQVTM and ANQGSEA. There are 15 residues in the CDR3. V lost 7 bases and J lost 2; bases outside the gene matches: 9. The CDR3 DNA sequence: TGCAGCGGACAAAAAGCGGGGGGGGTCACAGATACGCAGTATTTT. Protein: CSGQKAGGVTDTQYF.

This chain joins TRBV15 and TRBJ1-2, with 7 nucleotides matching TRBD1. CDR1 is LNHNV, CDR2 YYDKDF, per germline (reference sequence). There are 14 residues in the CDR3. Losses at the gene ends were 5 bases for V and 6 bases for J; bases not matched to a gene: 9. The CDR3 bases are TGTGCCACCAGCCGTGGACAGGATGGTAATGGCTACACCTTC. Translation: CATSRGQDGNGYTF.

The chain recombines TRBV10-3 with TRBJ1-4; maybe TRBD1 (6 bases). The CDR3 is 13 residues long. CDR1 and CDR2 from the germline V gene are ENHRY and SYGVKD. V was shortened by 3 bases and J by 8 bases, with 10 bases between the two germline ends. The CDR3, as DNA: TGTGCCATCAGTGAACAGGGAGGGGAAAAACTGTTTTTT. As protein: CAISEQGGEKLFF.

The chain recombines TRBV29-1 with TRBJ1-1, with D maybe TRBD1 (5 bases). This CDR3 is built from 15 residues. The V end was cut by 1 base, the J end by 0 bases, with 12 bases between. CDR1 and CDR2 (germline): SQVTM, ANQGSEA. CDR3 in amino acids: CSVEGGARVNTEAFF. The CDR3 nucleotides read TGCAGCGTTGAAGGTGGGGCCCGGGTGAACACTGAAGCTTTCTTT.

The chain recombines TRBV10-1 with TRBJ2-7; 7 bases are a match to TRBD1. Trimming took 5 bases from V and 6 from J; bases not matched to a gene: 7. This CDR3 is 13 amino acids long. CDR1 and CDR2 (germline): WNHNN, SYGVQD (reference sequence). This CDR3 reads CASSTGADSEQYF. The CDR3 DNA reads TGCGCCAGCAGTACAGGGGCGGACAGCGAGCAGTACTTC.

CDR3 coding DNA: TGTGCCAGCTCACCATATACGCAGGGGGCCTACGAGCAGTACTTC. Protein: CASSPYTQGAYEQYF. V usage is TRBV18 and J usage is TRBJ2-7; 7 positions agree with TRBD1. The V segment lost 2 bases and the J segment 2 bases; nucleotides outside the gene matches: 6. The CDR3 is 15 residues long. Germline loops: CDR1 KGHSH, CDR2 LQKENI.

The J gene is TRBJ2-5, the V gene TRBV5-1; 8 nucleotides match TRBD1. The trim removed 2 bases at V and 4 bases at J, leaving 7 bases unmatched. Germline assignment: CDR1 SGHRS and CDR2 YFSETQ. The CDR3 is 15 residues long. The CDR3 bases are TGCGCCAGCAGCTTTATCAGGGGGCAGGGAGAGACCCAGTACTTC. As protein: CASSFIRGQGETQYF.

V gene TRBV7-8 combines with J gene TRBJ1-1, with D hard to call. The germline V and J ends were trimmed by 5 bases and 2 bases, with 18 bases remaining between them. The CDR3 contains 16 residues. Germline-derived CDR1 and CDR2 are SGHVS and FQNEAQ. CDR3 in amino acids: CASSRTPTTVNTEAFF. CDR3 DNA: TGTGCCAGCAGCCGTACTCCCACAACAGTTAACACTGAAGCTTTCTTT.

The V call is TRBV7-9, the J call TRBJ1-1; TRBD1 might be the D (5 bases). The length of the CDR3 is 15 residues. The germline V gene encodes CDR1 SEHNR and CDR2 FQNEAQ (reference sequence). V dropped 5 bases and J dropped 4 bases, with 17 bases sitting between them. CDR3 protein: CASSPKLRVGTEAFF. As DNA, the CDR3 is TGTGCCAGCAGCCCTAAACTCAGGGTAGGCACTGAAGCTTTCTTT.

The CDR3 reads CASSTRTENTGELFF. Written as DNA, the CDR3 is TGTGCCAGCAGCACTCGGACAGAGAACACCGGGGAGCTGTTTTTT. The rearrangement uses TRBV11-2 and TRBJ2-2; D perhaps matches TRBD1 (6 bases). This CDR3 has 15 residues. The V and J ends lost 5 bases and 1 base respectively, with 11 bases between them. Germline CDR1 reads SGHAT; CDR2 reads FQNNGV.

About this clone: Its ends do not fully match the called genes, so a read error is possible. At the DNA level, this CDR3 is encoded by other sequences in the same sample as well. V is TRBV30 and J is TRBJ2-5, with 8 bases identical to TRBD2. The CDR3 is made up of 15 amino acids. Germline CDR1 is GTSNPN and CDR2 is SVGIG (reference sequence). The DNA of the CDR3 is TGCGCCTGGAGTAAGGAGCGGGGGTTGGAAGAGACCCAGTACTTC. Its translation is CAWSKERGLEETQYF.

V is TRBV5-1 and J is TRBJ2-2; 8 bases are shared with TRBD1. The CDR3 loop spans 17 amino acids. Germline V gene data show CDR1 as SGHRS and CDR2 as YFSETQ. V lost 4 bases, J lost 2 bases, and 10 bases stayed unmatched. The CDR3 sequence: CASSTAPGTGNTGELFF. CDR3 sequence (DNA): TGCGCCAGCAGCACAGCTCCCGGGACAGGAAACACCGGGGAGCTGTTTTTT.

The V call is TRBV6-1, the J call TRBJ2-7; D is perhaps TRBD2 (7 bases). CDR1 is MNHNS and CDR2 is SASEGT in the germline V gene. The CDR3 length is 16 residues. Trimming took 2 bases from V and 1 from J, leaving 15 bases between them. CDR3 coding DNA: TGTGCCAGCAGTGAAAACGTGGGAGGGGGATCCTACGAGCAGTACTTC. Translating it yields CASSENVGGGSYEQYF.

Here the CDR3 DNA reads TGTGCCAGCAGCGTAGTGATATGGGGGCGCTTCTACGAGCAGTACTTC. Its protein is CASSVVIWGRFYEQYF. The J gene is TRBJ2-7, the V gene TRBV9; possible D gene TRBD1, 6 bases. V lost 0 bases and J lost 3, with 16 bases in between. The CDR3 length is 16 residues. Germline V gene sequence: CDR1 SGDLS, CDR2 YYNGEE. The full variable domain, rest sourced from reference TRBV9 and TRBJ2-7, is DSGVTQTPKHLITATGQRVTLRCSPRSGDLSVYWYQQSLDQGLQFLIQYYNGEERAKGNILERFSAQQFPDLHSELNLSSLELGDSALYFCASSVVIWGRFYEQYFGPGTRLTVT.

A note on this clone: One end of the junction does not line up with germline, which may come from a read error. The rearrangement uses TRBV5-1 and TRBJ2-7, with a tentative D call TRBD1 (6 bases). Germline V gives CDR1 SGHRS, CDR2 YFSETQ. CDR3 size: 10 residues. CDR3 bases: TGCGCCAGCAGCGACCGGGACACTTTATTC. As protein: CASSDRDTLF.

This chain uses TRBV7-6 with TRBJ2-1; 12 nucleotides align to TRBD2. Germline loops: CDR1 SGHVS, CDR2 FNYEAQ. With V trimmed by 5 bases and J by 9 bases, 8 bases remained unmatched. This CDR3 contains 15 residues. Here the CDR3 DNA reads TGTGCCAGCAGCCCTCTAGCGGGGGGGTGGCCTGAGCAGTTCTTC. Its translation is CASSPLAGGWPEQFF. Looking up the rest from reference TRBV7-6 and TRBJ2-1 gives the full variable domain: GAGVSQSPRYKVTKRGQDVALRCDPISGHVSLYWYRQALGQGPEFLTYFNYEAQQDKSGLPNDRFSAERPEGSISTLTIQRTEQRDSAMYRCASSPLAGGWPEQFFGPGTRLTVL.

The chain couples TRBV4-1 to TRBJ1-1, with 7 bases identical to TRBD1. Germline CDR1 MGHRA, CDR2 YSYEKL. J lost 0 bases, V lost 3 bases, and 7 bases had no gene match. This CDR3 is 16 amino acids long. The CDR3 loop is CASSQDRRAVNTEAFF. In DNA, the CDR3 is TGCGCCAGCAGCCAGGACAGGCGGGCGGTGAACACTGAAGCTTTCTTT.

The chain has TRBV6-1 and TRBJ1-2; TRBD1 agrees at 7 bases. V lost 6 bases to trimming and J lost 0 bases; unmatched junction nucleotides: 10. Germline V CDR1 and CDR2: MNHNS, SASEGT. The CDR3 is 16 amino acids. The CDR3 DNA is TGTGCCAGCAGAGAACATCAGGGGGACACTAACTATGGCTACACCTTC. Residues: CASREHQGDTNYGYTF.

This sequence joins TRBV10-3 and TRBJ2-7, with D maybe TRBD2 (6 bases). Looked up from germline, CDR1 is ENHRY and CDR2 is SYGVKD. V was shortened by 0 bases and J by 3 bases, with 21 bases between the two germline ends. The CDR3 is 18 amino acids. The CDR3 here is CAISESRKKGTESYEQYF. In nucleotides, the CDR3 is TGTGCCATCAGTGAGTCCAGAAAGAAAGGGACTGAAAGCTACGAGCAGTACTTC.

V is TRBV7-2 and J is TRBJ2-7; D is ambiguous. The germline CDR1 and CDR2 sequences are SGHTA and FQGNSA. CDR3 length: 14 residues. V gave up 1 base and J gave up 0 bases, with 7 bases separating them. The CDR3 nucleotides are TGTGCCAGCAGCTTAGATCACTCCTCCTACGAGCAGTACTTC. It yields the protein CASSLDHSSYEQYF.

The rearrangement joins TRBV7-9 to TRBJ1-4, with a possible D match to TRBD1 (5 bases). Trimming took 5 bases from V and 0 from J, leaving 10 bases between them. Germline CDR1 SEHNR, CDR2 FQNEAQ (reference sequence). The CDR3 loop spans 15 amino acids. CDR3 bases: TGTGCCAGCAGCGAACAGGTCGCAACTAATGAAAAACTGTTTTTT. The encoded protein is CASSEQVATNEKLFF.

V is TRBV2 and J is TRBJ1-1; no definite D call. The CDR3 covers 11 residues. Germline V CDR1 and CDR2: SNHLY, FYNNEI. With 7 bases removed from V and 3 bases from J, the gap between germline ends came to 6 bases. CDR3 region: CASTQDTEAFF. The CDR3 DNA reads as TGTGCCAGCACCCAGGACACTGAAGCTTTCTTT.

The genes are TRBV7-2 and TRBJ1-5; D gene uncertain. CDR1 and CDR2 from the germline V gene are SGHTA and FQGNSA. V gave up 5 bases and J gave up 0 bases, with 5 bases separating them. This CDR3 region has 13 residues. The CDR3 sequence: CASSPNSNQPQHF. CDR3 nucleotide sequence: TGTGCCAGCAGCCCCAATAGCAATCAGCCCCAGCATTTT.

The chain is built from TRBV18 and TRBJ2-3; D is ambiguous. The germline CDR1 and CDR2 sequences are KGHSH and LQKENI. The CDR3 is 15 residues long. V lost 3 bases, J lost 6 bases, and 16 bases lay in between. CDR3 sequence reads: CASSPYRGSGDTQYF. Here the CDR3 DNA reads TGTGCCAGCTCACCTTACCGTGGCTCCGGGGATACGCAGTATTTT.

The rearrangement joins TRBV6-6 to TRBJ1-2; D gene uncertain. V lost 6 bases to trimming and J lost 2 bases, with 13 bases between them. The CDR3 spans 14 residues. The germline CDR1 and CDR2 sequences are MNHNY and SVGAGI (reference sequence). CDR3 coding DNA: TGTGCCAGCAGCCCCAACGACTTCAACTATGGCTACACCTTC. It is translated as CASSPNDFNYGYTF.

Worth noting for this clone: Additional DNA sequences in this sample encode the identical CDR3. The chain carries TRBV7-9 and TRBJ2-7; D is possibly TRBD1 (6 bases). This CDR3 region has 12 residues. Germline CDR1 reads SEHNR; CDR2 reads FQNEAQ (reference sequence). V was pared by 4 bases and J by 4 bases, with 8 bases between. The CDR3 DNA reads TGTGCCAGCAGCTCACAGGGATACGAGCAGTACTTC. This gives the protein CASSSQGYEQYF.